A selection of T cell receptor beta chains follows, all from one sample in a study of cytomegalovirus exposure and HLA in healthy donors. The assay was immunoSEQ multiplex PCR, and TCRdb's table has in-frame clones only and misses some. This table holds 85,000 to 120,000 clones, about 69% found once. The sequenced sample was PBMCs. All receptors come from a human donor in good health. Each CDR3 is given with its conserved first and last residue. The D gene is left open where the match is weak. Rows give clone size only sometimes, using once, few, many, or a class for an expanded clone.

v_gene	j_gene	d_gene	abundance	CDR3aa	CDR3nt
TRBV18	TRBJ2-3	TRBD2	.	CASSGIAGGATDTQYF	TGTGCCAGCTCAGGTATAGCGGGAGGTGCGACAGATACGCAGTATTTT
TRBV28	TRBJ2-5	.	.	CASSFLVSGVGDQETQYF	TGTGCCAGCAGTTTTTTGGTCTCGGGGGTCGGGGACCAAGAGACCCAGTACTTC
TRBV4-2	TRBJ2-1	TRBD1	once	CASSRRDSYNEQFF	TGTGCCAGCAGCCGCCGGGACAGCTACAATGAGCAGTTCTTC
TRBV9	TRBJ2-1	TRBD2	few	CASSVGTSGYNEQFF	TGTGCCAGCAGCGTAGGGACTAGCGGGTACAATGAGCAGTTCTTC
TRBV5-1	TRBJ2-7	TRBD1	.	CASRQGQESYEQYF	TGCGCCAGCAGACAGGGACAGGAGTCCTACGAGCAGTACTTC
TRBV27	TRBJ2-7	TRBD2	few	CASSLTTSGHEQYF	TGTGCCAGCAGTCTTACGACTAGCGGCCACGAGCAGTACTTC
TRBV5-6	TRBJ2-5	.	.	CASSLRLTGAQETQYF	TGTGCCAGCAGCTTGCGGTTGACGGGAGCTCAAGAGACCCAGTACTTC
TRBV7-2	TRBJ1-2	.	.	CASSLSSNYGYTF	TGTGCCAGCAGCTTGAGTTCTAACTATGGCTACACCTTC
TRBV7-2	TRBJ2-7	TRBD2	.	CASSRTLAGGTYEQYF	TGTGCCAGCAGTCGAACACTAGCGGGAGGTACCTACGAGCAGTACTTC
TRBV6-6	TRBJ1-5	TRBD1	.	CASRETGGTQPQHF	TGTGCCAGCAGAGAAACAGGGGGCACTCAGCCCCAGCATTTT
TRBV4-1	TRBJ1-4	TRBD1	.	CASSHPDRNEKLFF	TGCGCCAGCAGCCACCCGGACAGGAATGAAAAACTGTTTTTT
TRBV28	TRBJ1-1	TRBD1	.	CASSLSAGQQNTEAFF	TGTGCCAGCAGTTTATCTGCGGGACAGCAGAACACTGAAGCTTTCTTT
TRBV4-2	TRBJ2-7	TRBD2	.	CASSQVAAGGEGEQYF	TGTGCCAGCAGCCAAGTGGCAGCGGGAGGGGAGGGCGAGCAGTACTTC
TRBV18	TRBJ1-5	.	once	CASSQARNQPQHF	TGTGCCAGCTCGCAGGCTCGAAATCAGCCCCAGCATTTT
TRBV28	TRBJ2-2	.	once	CASSLYPTGGTGELFF	TGTGCCAGCAGTTTATACCCGACAGGAGGCACCGGGGAGCTGTTTTTT
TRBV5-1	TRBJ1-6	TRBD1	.	CASSLWPLGQGAFSPLHF	TGCGCCAGCAGCTTGTGGCCCCTCGGACAGGGGGCTTTTTCACCCCTCCACTTT
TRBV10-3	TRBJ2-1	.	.	CAIGQNNEQFF	TGTGCCATCGGTCAGAACAATGAGCAGTTCTTC
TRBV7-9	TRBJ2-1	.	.	CASSLGLAPIARSNEQFF	TGTGCCAGCAGCTTAGGGCTAGCGCCAATAGCTAGGAGCAATGAGCAGTTCTTC
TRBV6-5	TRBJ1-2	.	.	CASSYRHLDGYTF	TGTGCCAGCAGTTACCGACACTTGGATGGCTACACCTTC
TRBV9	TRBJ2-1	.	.	CASSVEGRWNRYEQFF	TGTGCCAGCAGCGTAGAGGGGAGGTGGAATAGATATGAGCAGTTCTTC
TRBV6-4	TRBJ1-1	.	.	CASSEVAGSPSPLNTEAFF	TGTGCCAGCAGTGAAGTTGCAGGGTCTCCCTCACCCCTAAACACTGAAGCTTTCTTT
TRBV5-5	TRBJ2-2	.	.	CASSLGGGTANTGELFF	TGTGCCAGCAGCTTAGGGGGCGGGACAGCGAACACCGGGGAGCTGTTTTTT
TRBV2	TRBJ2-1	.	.	CASNPMAISYNEQFF	TGTGCCAGCAACCCGATGGCCATATCCTACAATGAGCAGTTCTTC
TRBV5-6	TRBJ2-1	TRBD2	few	CASSPSGSTYNEQFF	TGTGCCAGCAGCCCTAGCGGGAGTACCTACAATGAGCAGTTCTTC
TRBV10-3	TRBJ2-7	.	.	CAISVASTSYEQYF	TGTGCCATCAGCGTAGCGAGTACGTCCTACGAGCAGTACTTC
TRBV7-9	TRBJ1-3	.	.	CSSSFLTGSGNTIYF	TGTTCCAGCAGCTTTCTCACAGGATCGGGAAACACCATATATTTT
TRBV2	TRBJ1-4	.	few	CASSGSGEKLFF	TGTGCCAGCAGTGGTTCAGGGGAAAAACTGTTTTTT
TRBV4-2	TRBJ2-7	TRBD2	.	CASSQGRGGRLYSYEQYF	TGTGCCAGCAGCCAAGGGAGGGGAGGGCGGCTGTACTCCTACGAGCAGTACTTC
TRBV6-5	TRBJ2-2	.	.	CASSYFQGIRGELFF	TGTGCCAGCAGTTACTTTCAGGGTATTAGGGGGGAGCTGTTTTTT
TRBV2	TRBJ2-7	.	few	CASKKTGGYEQYF	TGTGCCAGCAAGAAGACAGGAGGCTACGAGCAGTACTTC
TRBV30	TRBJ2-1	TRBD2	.	CAWMTSPAANEQFF	TGTGCCTGGATGACTAGCCCCGCGGCCAATGAGCAGTTCTTC
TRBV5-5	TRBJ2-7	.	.	CASSRDGSSYEQYF	TGTGCCAGCAGCAGGGACGGGAGCTCCTACGAGCAGTACTTC
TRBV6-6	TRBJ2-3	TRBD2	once	CASSLGTSGTDTQYF	TGTGCCAGCAGCTTGGGGACTAGCGGCACAGATACGCAGTATTTT
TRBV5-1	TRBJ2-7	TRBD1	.	CASSRDSVSYEQYF	TGCGCCAGCAGCCGGGACAGCGTCTCCTACGAGCAGTACTTC
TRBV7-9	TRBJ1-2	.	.	CASSLVGGQYGYTF	TGTGCCAGCAGCTTAGTGGGAGGGCAATATGGCTACACCTTC
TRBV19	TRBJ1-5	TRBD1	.	CASNVGQVRQPQHF	TGTGCCAGTAATGTGGGACAGGTCAGGCAGCCCCAGCATTTT
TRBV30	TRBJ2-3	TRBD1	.	CAWSGRGLWADTQYF	TGTGCCTGGAGCGGCAGGGGGCTTTGGGCAGATACGCAGTATTTT
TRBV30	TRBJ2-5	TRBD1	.	CASKPGTGSVTQYF	TGTGCCTCAAAACCCGGGACAGGGTCAGTGACCCAGTACTTC
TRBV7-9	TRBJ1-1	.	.	CASSLRTENTEAFF	TGTGCCAGCAGCTTAAGGACAGAGAACACTGAAGCTTTCTTT
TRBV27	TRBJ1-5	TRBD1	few	CASSQRTGINQPQHF	TGTGCCAGCAGTCAACGGACAGGGATCAATCAGCCCCAGCATTTT
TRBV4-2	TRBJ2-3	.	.	CASSQEWRSIGGQDTQYF	TGTGCCAGCAGCCAAGAATGGCGGTCAATCGGCGGACAGGATACGCAGTATTTT